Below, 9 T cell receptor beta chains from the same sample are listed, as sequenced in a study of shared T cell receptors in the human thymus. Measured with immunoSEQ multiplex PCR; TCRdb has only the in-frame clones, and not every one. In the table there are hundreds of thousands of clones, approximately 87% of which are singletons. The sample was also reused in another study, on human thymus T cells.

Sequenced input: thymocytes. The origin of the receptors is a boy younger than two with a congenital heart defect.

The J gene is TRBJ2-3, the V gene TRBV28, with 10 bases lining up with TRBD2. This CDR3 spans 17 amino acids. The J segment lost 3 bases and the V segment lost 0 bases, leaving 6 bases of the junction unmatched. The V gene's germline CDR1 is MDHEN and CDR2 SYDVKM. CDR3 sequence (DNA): TGTGCCAGCAGTTTATGGGGACTAGCGCAGAGAACAGATACGCAGTATTTT. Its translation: CASSLWGLAQRTDTQYF.

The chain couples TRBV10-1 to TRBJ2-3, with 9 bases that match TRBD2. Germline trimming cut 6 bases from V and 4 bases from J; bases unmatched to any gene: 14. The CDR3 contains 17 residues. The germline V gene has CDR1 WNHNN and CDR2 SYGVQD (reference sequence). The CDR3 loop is CASSPRAGGPGADTQYF. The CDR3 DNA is TGCGCCAGCAGCCCCAGGGCGGGAGGGCCTGGTGCAGATACGCAGTATTTT.

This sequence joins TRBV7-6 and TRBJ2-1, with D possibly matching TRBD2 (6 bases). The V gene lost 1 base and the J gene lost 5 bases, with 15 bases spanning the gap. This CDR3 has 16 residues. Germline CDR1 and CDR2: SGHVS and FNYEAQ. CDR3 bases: TGTGCCAGCAGCTTAGGTCCGGGAGTTACGGACAATGAGCAGTTCTTC. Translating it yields CASSLGPGVTDNEQFF.

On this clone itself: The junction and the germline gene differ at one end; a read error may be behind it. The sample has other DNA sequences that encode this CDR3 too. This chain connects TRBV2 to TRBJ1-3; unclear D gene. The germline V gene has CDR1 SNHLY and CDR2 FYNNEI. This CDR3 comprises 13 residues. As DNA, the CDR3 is TGCGCCAGCAGTGACTGCGCTGGAAACACCATATATTTT. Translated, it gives CASSDCAGNTIYF.

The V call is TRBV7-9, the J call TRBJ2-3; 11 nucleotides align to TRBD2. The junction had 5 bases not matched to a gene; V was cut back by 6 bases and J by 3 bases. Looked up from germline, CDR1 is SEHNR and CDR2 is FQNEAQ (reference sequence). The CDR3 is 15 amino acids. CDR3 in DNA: TGTGCCAGCAGACCCACTAGCGGGAGAACAGATACGCAGTATTTT. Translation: CASRPTSGRTDTQYF. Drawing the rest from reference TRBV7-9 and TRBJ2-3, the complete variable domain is DTGVSQNPRHKITKRGQNVTFRCDPISEHNRLYWYRQTLGQGPEFLTYFQNEAQLEKSRLLSDRFSAERPKGSFSTLEIQRTEQGDSAMYLCASRPTSGRTDTQYFGPGTRLTVL.

CDR3 nucleotides: TGTGCCAGCAGATCCCAGAGGGAGGGGGTCCCAGCCAAAAACATTCAGTACTTC. Protein product: CASRSQREGVPAKNIQYF. The gene calls are TRBV27 and TRBJ2-4; possibly TRBD2 for D (7 bases). Trimming removed 6 bases from V and 0 bases from J, with 21 bases in between. Germline CDR1 is MNHEY and CDR2 is SMNVEV (reference sequence). The CDR3 is made up of 18 amino acids.

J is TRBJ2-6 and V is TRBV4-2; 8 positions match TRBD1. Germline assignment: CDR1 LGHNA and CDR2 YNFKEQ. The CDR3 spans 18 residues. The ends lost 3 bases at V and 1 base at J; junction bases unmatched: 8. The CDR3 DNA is TGTGCCAGCAGCCATAGGACAGGGAAAGGGTCTGGGGCCAACGTCCTGACTTTC. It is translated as CASSHRTGKGSGANVLTF.

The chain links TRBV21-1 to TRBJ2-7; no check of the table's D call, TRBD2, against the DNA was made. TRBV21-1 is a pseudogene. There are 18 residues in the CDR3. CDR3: CASSKRNPGWREPYEQYF. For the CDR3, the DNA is TGTGCCAGCAGTAAAAGAAATCCCGGATGGCGGGAGCCCTACGAGCAGTACTTC.

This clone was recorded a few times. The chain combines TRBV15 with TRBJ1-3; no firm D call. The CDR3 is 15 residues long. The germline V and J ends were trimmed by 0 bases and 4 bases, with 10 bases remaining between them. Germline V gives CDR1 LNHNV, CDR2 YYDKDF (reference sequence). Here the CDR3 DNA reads TGTGCCACCAGCAGAGATGGCCAGTCCGGAAACACCATATATTTT. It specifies CATSRDGQSGNTIYF.